The present TCR beta chain was sequenced within a study of T-cell reconstitution after alpha-beta-depleted transplantation in children. Study-level points and caveats: Surviving thymic progenitors and recipient T cells were the source of high TCRbeta diversity at day 60 in some patients. Reported findings indicate that, about two months after transplant, alpha-beta T cells came from several hundred expanded clones, which were derived from non-depleted graft cells.

Using unique molecular identifiers, the investigators prepared the TCRbeta library. One entry per CDR3 protein results from TCRdb running MiXCR on the PCR reads. The sample shows approximately 650,000 distinct CDR3 sequences, over 10% of them seen only once. Trimming took 8 bases from V and 5 from J; bases not matched to a gene: 10. The CDR3 is 14 residues long. Points on this clonotype: Its antigen is unknown.

The material was PBMCs, obtained before TCRalphabeta/CD19-depleted stem cell transplant. The chain is built from TRBV12-3 or TRBV12-4 and TRBJ2-3, with 7 positions matching TRBD2. The sequence derives from a girl aged 2 to 10 with congenital amegakaryocytic thrombocytopenia, due to receive a stem cell transplant. The CDR3 DNA follows: TGTGCCAGCGCTTGGACGGGGAGGGGAGATACGCAGTATTTT. Translated: CASAWTGRGDTQYF.